This TCR beta chain derives from a study of identical twins. One entry per CDR3 protein results from TCRdb running MiXCR on the 5' RACE reads. Of fewer than 800,000 distinct CDR3 sequences in the sample, about 7% were seen once. About this clonotype: A junction end diverges from the germline sequence, so it may reflect a read error.

CDR3 length: 18 residues. These same data were also listed under a study on yellow fever vaccine responses in identical twins.

The chain links TRBV12-3 or TRBV12-4 to TRBJ2-2, with D possibly TRBD1 on 7 matching bases. The TCR sequence derives from a woman between 18 and 29 years old in good health. Material: PBMCs. CDR3 nucleotides: TGTACCAGCAGTTTGGGACAGCGACTAGACTCGCCCACCGGGGAGCTGTTTTTT. Protein product: CTSSLGQRLDSPTGELFF.